Listed below are T cell receptor beta chains from one sample, sequenced in a study of cytomegalovirus exposure and HLA in healthy donors. Assay: immunoSEQ multiplex PCR; the TCRdb copy retains only in-frame clones and omits some. Of around 200,000 clones listed, roughly 82% are singletons. The sequenced material came from PBMCs. The receptor set was obtained from a man aged 40-49 years in good health and CMV-seropositive. The CDR3 runs from the conserved cysteine through the conserved F or W. Each record gives: D gene, J gene, clone size, V gene, CDR3 DNA, CDR3 protein. D genes are given only for firm matches. Expanded clones get a size class; other rows say once, few or many, or leave the size out.

>.|TRBJ2-3|.|TRBV7-6
TGTGCCAGCAGCTTAGGGGGCGGGGGCACAGATACGCAGTATTTT
CASSLGGGGTDTQYF
>.|TRBJ2-7|.|TRBV19
TGTGCCAGTAGTATTGGTGGGGCTGGTTCCTACGAGCAGTACTTC
CASSIGGAGSYEQYF
>.|TRBJ1-2|.|TRBV29-1
TGCAGCGCCCGCGGCAGGCAGGGGAATGGCTACACCTTC
CSARGRQGNGYTF
>.|TRBJ1-2|.|TRBV7-8
TGTGCCAGCAGCTTAGGGGGGCGACAGGTTAGGGTCTGGGATGGCTACACCTTC
CASSLGGRQVRVWDGYTF
>TRBD2|TRBJ2-1|.|TRBV29-1
TGCAGCGTGGGGCCTGGCTGGACTAGCGGGAGTTCCAATGAGCAGTTCTTC
CSVGPGWTSGSSNEQFF
>.|TRBJ1-3|.|TRBV19
TGTGCCAGTACCGCAGGAGGGCCAGGAAACACCATATATTTT
CASTAGGPGNTIYF
>TRBD2|TRBJ2-2|.|TRBV6-5
TGTGCCAGCAGTTACTCAGGCGGGAGGGCCGGGGGGGAGCTGTTTTTT
CASSYSGGRAGGELFF
>TRBD1|TRBJ1-5|.|TRBV27
TGTGCCAGCAGTTCCACGGACAGGGGGGACCAGCATTTT
CASSSTDRGDQHF
>.|TRBJ1-1|.|TRBV30
TGTGCCTGGAGTGTAGAAGGCAGGGCCCCTGAAGCTTTCTTT
CAWSVEGRAPEAFF
>TRBD2|TRBJ2-1|.|TRBV28
TGTGCCAGCAGTTTAGCGGGAGGCTACAATGAGCAGTTCTTC
CASSLAGGYNEQFF
>.|TRBJ2-1|few|TRBV19
TGTGCCAGTAGTATAGACGGTGGCAATGAGCAGTTCTTC
CASSIDGGNEQFF